The rows below give T cell receptor beta chains drawn from one sample of a study of CD8 T cells in Susac syndrome. From the immunoSEQ multiplex PCR reads, TCRdb called clonotypes with MiXCR, one entry per CDR3 protein. The repertoire holds around 120,000 distinct CDR3 sequences, with 85% to 95% as singletons. The sample was CD4+ T cells from PBMCs. The receptors were gathered from a human donor with multiple sclerosis. Each CDR3 is given with its conserved first and last residue. A D gene is named only where the DNA matches it firmly. For some rows the clone size is stated as once, few or many, or as a class when expanded; others skip it.

D gene,V gene,J gene,clone size,CDR3 DNA,CDR3 protein
NA,TRBV6-2/TRBV6-3,TRBJ1-6,NA,TGTGCCAGCAGCACCGGGGCGGATAATTCACCCCTCCACTTT,CASSTGADNSPLHF
NA,TRBV29-1,TRBJ1-4,NA,TGCAGCGTTGCAGGGGATGCAACTAATGAAAAACTGTTTTTT,CSVAGDATNEKLFF
NA,TRBV4-3,TRBJ2-1,NA,TGCGCCAGCAGCCGGGGGCCCGCACTCTACAATGAGCAGTTCTTC,CASSRGPALYNEQFF
NA,TRBV3-1,TRBJ1-2,once,TGTGCCAGCAGCCAAGGACCACAGGGACCCTATGGCTACACCTTC,CASSQGPQGPYGYTF
NA,TRBV4-3,TRBJ1-2,NA,TGCGCCAGCAGCCAAGATCGGTCCACATATGGCTACACCTTC,CASSQDRSTYGYTF
TRBD1,TRBV7-2,TRBJ2-7,NA,TGTGCCAGCAGCTTAGTACAGGGGACCGAGCAGTACTTC,CASSLVQGTEQYF
NA,TRBV3-1,TRBJ2-7,NA,TGTGCCAGCAGCCAAGGTTACCGGGGCGTAAGCGAGCAGTACTTC,CASSQGYRGVSEQYF
NA,TRBV7-9,TRBJ1-3,NA,TGTGCCAGCAGCCCAAGGGGATTTCCCTCTGGAAACACCATATATTTT,CASSPRGFPSGNTIYF
TRBD1,TRBV20-1,TRBJ2-7,NA,TGCAGTGCTAGAGATTCATCCGGGACAGGGCTGTACGAGCAGTACTTC,CSARDSSGTGLYEQYF
NA,TRBV7-9,TRBJ1-2,NA,TGTGCCAGCAGCTTAGCGCTGGGGCAGGGTATGATGCGCTACACCTTC,CASSLALGQGMMRYTF
NA,TRBV20-1,TRBJ1-6,NA,TGCAGTGCAAAGGACAGCCAGCGACCCCTCCACTTT,CSAKDSQRPLHF
NA,TRBV12-3/TRBV12-4,TRBJ1-5,NA,TGTGCCAGCATGGGGGCGTGGGGTGGCAATCAGCCCCAGCATTTT,CASMGAWGGNQPQHF
NA,TRBV6-5,TRBJ1-5,few,TGTGCCAGCAGTTACAGTTATAGCAATCAGCCCCAGCATTTT,CASSYSYSNQPQHF
NA,TRBV6-1,TRBJ1-4,once,TGTGCCAGCAGCACAGGGACAACTAATGAAAAACTGTTTTTT,CASSTGTTNEKLFF
TRBD2,TRBV5-1,TRBJ2-7,once,TGCGCCAGCAGCTCGGGGGGGCCGGGCGAGCAGTACTTC,CASSSGGPGEQYF
TRBD2,TRBV7-9,TRBJ2-7,NA,TGTGCCAGCAGCTTAAGCGGGGTCTACGAGCAGTACTTC,CASSLSGVYEQYF
NA,TRBV6-1,TRBJ2-5,NA,TGTGCCAGCAGTGAAGGGACAAGGGGGGAGACCCAGTACTTC,CASSEGTRGETQYF
TRBD1,TRBV7-8,TRBJ2-4,NA,TGTGCCAGCAGCTGGCAGGGGGCGGACATTCAGTACTTC,CASSWQGADIQYF
NA,TRBV19,TRBJ1-1,NA,TGTGCCAGTACCATAGGAGGCACAATCAAGAACACTGAAGCTTTCTTT,CASTIGGTIKNTEAFF
NA,TRBV20-1,TRBJ1-2,NA,TGCAGTGCTAGAGATCAGAGATTGGGCTTCTATGGCTACACCTTC,CSARDQRLGFYGYTF
NA,TRBV7-2,TRBJ1-4,NA,TGTGCCAGCAGCTCGAGTGTGGGCCACGATGAAAAACTGTTTTTT,CASSSSVGHDEKLFF
TRBD2,TRBV5-1,TRBJ2-5,NA,TGCGCCAGCGCCTCGGGGGGATGGGCTGAGACCCAGTACTTC,CASASGGWAETQYF
TRBD1,TRBV6-2/TRBV6-3,TRBJ2-2,NA,TGTGCCAGCAGTTACCGGACAGGGATGCACACCGGGGAGCTGTTTTTT,CASSYRTGMHTGELFF
NA,TRBV6-1,TRBJ1-5,NA,TGTGCCAGCAGTGTCCTGGGTAGCAATCAGCCCCAGCATTTT,CASSVLGSNQPQHF
NA,TRBV2,TRBJ1-5,NA,TGTGCCAGCAGTGAGAACTACGGAAATCAGCCCCAGCATTTT,CASSENYGNQPQHF
NA,TRBV5-1,TRBJ2-2,NA,TGCGCCAGCATGCGGACCACCGGGGAGCTGTTTTTT,CASMRTTGELFF
TRBD1,TRBV7-2,TRBJ2-7,once,TGTGCCAGCAGCCCGGGACAGGGGCACTACGAGCAGTACTTC,CASSPGQGHYEQYF
NA,TRBV7-2,TRBJ1-5,once,TGTGCCAGCAGCTTTGGACAGAGGGATCAGCCCCAGCATTTT,CASSFGQRDQPQHF
NA,TRBV7-3,TRBJ2-5,NA,TGTGCCAGCAGCTTAACTGGGCAGGGCCAAGAGACCCAGTACTTC,CASSLTGQGQETQYF
TRBD1,TRBV20-1,TRBJ2-3,NA,TGCAGTGCTAGCCCTCTCCTGGGACAGGGGTTCACAGATACGCAGTATTTT,CSASPLLGQGFTDTQYF
NA,TRBV7-7,TRBJ2-2,NA,TGTGCTAGCAGCGCGCAAGCCGGCGGGGAGCTGTTTTTT,CASSAQAGGELFF
TRBD1,TRBV6-4,TRBJ2-1,NA,TGTGCCAGCAGTCCACTGGGGACAGGGCGGAAGAATGAGCAGTTCTTC,CASSPLGTGRKNEQFF
TRBD1,TRBV18,TRBJ2-5,NA,TGTGCCAGCTCACCCCAGACAGGGATGGGAGAGACCCAGTACTTC,CASSPQTGMGETQYF
TRBD1,TRBV7-9,TRBJ1-2,NA,TGTGCCAGCAGCCTCGGACAGGAACCGGGAGCGGGCGGCTACACCTTC,CASSLGQEPGAGGYTF
NA,TRBV7-3,TRBJ1-3,NA,TGTGCCAGCCTCGTGCCGTCGGGGGGCGCTGGAAACACCATATATTTT,CASLVPSGGAGNTIYF
NA,TRBV11-2,TRBJ1-2,NA,TGTGCCAGCAGCCCCGGAGGGGTCGGCTACACCTTC,CASSPGGVGYTF
NA,TRBV7-9,TRBJ1-1,NA,TGTGCCAGCAGCTTATTTGACATGAACACTGAAGCTTTCTTT,CASSLFDMNTEAFF
TRBD1,TRBV5-1,TRBJ1-1,NA,TGCGCCAGCAGCTGGAGTCCCGGGACAGGGGACACTGAAGCTTTCTTT,CASSWSPGTGDTEAFF
NA,TRBV18,TRBJ1-2,NA,TGTGCCAGCTCATCAATCCAGGGTGACGGCTACACCTTC,CASSSIQGDGYTF
NA,TRBV7-8,TRBJ1-5,NA,TGTGCCAGCAGCTTAGAACGGGCACAGAGGAATCAGCCCCAGCATTTT,CASSLERAQRNQPQHF
NA,TRBV6-2/TRBV6-3,TRBJ2-3,NA,TGTGCCAGCAGTTACCTGCAGGGCCCAGATACGCAGTATTTT,CASSYLQGPDTQYF
NA,TRBV28,TRBJ1-2,NA,TGTGCCAGCAGTACAGGGACCTTCCGTGGCTACACCTTC,CASSTGTFRGYTF
NA,TRBV13,TRBJ1-6,NA,TGTGCCAGCAGCTCTGCAGACAAGCGATATAATTCACCCCTCCACTTT,CASSSADKRYNSPLHF
NA,TRBV12-3/TRBV12-4,TRBJ1-6,NA,TGTGCCAGCAGTTTAGCGGGCCGGACTTCACCCCTCCACTTT,CASSLAGRTSPLHF
TRBD1,TRBV9,TRBJ2-5,NA,TGTGCCAGCACCCTAGCCGGGACAGGGTCGCAAGAGACCCAGTACTTC,CASTLAGTGSQETQYF
NA,TRBV6-2/TRBV6-3,TRBJ1-5,NA,TGTGCCAGCAGTACAGGGTCGAATCAGCCCCAGCATTTT,CASSTGSNQPQHF
TRBD2,TRBV7-2,TRBJ2-5,NA,TGTGCCAGCAGCGGACTAGCGGGGGGGCTGGAAGAGACCCAGTACTTC,CASSGLAGGLEETQYF
NA,TRBV7-2,TRBJ2-7,NA,TGTGCCAGCAGCTTAGCAGTTTTCTACGAGCAGTACTTC,CASSLAVFYEQYF
TRBD2,TRBV29-1,TRBJ2-2,NA,TGCAGCGTGAGCGGCCCGGGACTAGCGGGGGAGAACACCGGGGAGCTGTTTTTT,CSVSGPGLAGENTGELFF
NA,TRBV14,TRBJ1-1,NA,TGTGCCAGCAGCCCAACCTACCCCGGGACGAACACTGAAGCTTTCTTT,CASSPTYPGTNTEAFF
NA,TRBV29-1,TRBJ2-3,NA,TGCAGCGTTGAATTTCGGCCCACAGATACGCAGTATTTT,CSVEFRPTDTQYF
NA,TRBV5-1,TRBJ2-7,NA,TGCGCCAGCAGCCAAGGACGGGGAGACGAGCAGTACTTC,CASSQGRGDEQYF